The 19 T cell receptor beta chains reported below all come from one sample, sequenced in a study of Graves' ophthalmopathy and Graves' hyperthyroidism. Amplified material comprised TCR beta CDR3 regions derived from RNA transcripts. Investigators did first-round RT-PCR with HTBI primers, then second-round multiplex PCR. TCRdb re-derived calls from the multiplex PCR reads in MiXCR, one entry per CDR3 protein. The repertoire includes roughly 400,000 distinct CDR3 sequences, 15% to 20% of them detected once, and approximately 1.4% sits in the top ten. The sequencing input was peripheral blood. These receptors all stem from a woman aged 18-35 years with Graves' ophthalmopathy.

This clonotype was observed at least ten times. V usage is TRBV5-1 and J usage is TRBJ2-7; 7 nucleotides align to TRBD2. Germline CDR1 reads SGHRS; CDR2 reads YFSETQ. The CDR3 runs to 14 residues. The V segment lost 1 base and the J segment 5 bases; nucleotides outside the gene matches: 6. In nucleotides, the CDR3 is TGCGCCAGCAGCTTGCGGGGGGTAGGACACGAGCAGTACTTC. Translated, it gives CASSLRGVGHEQYF.

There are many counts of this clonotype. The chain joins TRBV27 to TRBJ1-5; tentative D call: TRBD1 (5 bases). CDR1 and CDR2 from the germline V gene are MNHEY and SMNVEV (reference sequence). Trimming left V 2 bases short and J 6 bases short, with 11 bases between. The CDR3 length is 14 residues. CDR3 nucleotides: TGTGCCAGCAGTTTAATGGGGGTAGGTCAGCCCCAGCATTTT. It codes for CASSLMGVGQPQHF.

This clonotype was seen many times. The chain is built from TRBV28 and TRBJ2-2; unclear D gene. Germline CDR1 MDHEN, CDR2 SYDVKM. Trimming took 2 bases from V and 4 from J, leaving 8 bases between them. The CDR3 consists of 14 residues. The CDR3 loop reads CASSLRAATGELFF. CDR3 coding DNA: TGTGCCAGCAGTTTAAGGGCCGCCACCGGGGAGCTGTTTTTT.

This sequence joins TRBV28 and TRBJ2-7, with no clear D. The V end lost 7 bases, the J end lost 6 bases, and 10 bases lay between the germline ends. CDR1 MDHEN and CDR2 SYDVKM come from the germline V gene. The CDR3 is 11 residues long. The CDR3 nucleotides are TGTGCCAGCACCCACGGATTCGAGCAGTACTTC. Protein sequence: CASTHGFEQYF.

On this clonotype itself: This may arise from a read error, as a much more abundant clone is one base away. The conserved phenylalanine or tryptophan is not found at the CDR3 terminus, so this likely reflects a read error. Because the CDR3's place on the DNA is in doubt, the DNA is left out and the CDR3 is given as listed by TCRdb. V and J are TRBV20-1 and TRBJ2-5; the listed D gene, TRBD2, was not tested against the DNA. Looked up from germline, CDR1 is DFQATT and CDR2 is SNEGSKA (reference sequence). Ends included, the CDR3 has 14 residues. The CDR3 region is CGARDGMGLPSGTV.

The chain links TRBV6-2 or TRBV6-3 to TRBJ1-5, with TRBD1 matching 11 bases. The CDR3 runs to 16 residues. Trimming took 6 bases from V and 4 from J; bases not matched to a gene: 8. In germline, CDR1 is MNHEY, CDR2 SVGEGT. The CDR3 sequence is CASRSGGTGGNQPQHF. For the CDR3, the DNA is TGTGCCAGCAGGAGCGGGGGGACAGGGGGAAATCAGCCCCAGCATTTT.

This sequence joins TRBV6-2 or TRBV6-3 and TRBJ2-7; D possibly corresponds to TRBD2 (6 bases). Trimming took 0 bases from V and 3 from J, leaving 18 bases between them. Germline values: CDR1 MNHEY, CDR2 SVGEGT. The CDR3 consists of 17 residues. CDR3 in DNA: TGTGCCAGCAGTTACTCGAAAGGGCCTAGCGAGAACTACGAGCAGTACTTC. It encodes CASSYSKGPSENYEQYF.

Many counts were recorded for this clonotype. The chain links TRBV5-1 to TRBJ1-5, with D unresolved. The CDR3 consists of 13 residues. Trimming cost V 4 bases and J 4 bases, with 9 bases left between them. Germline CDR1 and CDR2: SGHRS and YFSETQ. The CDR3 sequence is CASSTSINQPQHF. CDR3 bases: TGCGCCAGCAGCACTTCCATTAATCAGCCCCAGCATTTT.

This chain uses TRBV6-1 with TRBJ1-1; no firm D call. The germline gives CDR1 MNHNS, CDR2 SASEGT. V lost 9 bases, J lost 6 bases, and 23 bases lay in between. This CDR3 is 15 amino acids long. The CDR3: CASISEQRGFAEAFF. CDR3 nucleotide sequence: TGTGCCAGTATAAGCGAACAGAGAGGGTTCGCTGAAGCTTTCTTT.

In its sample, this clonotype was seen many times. This chain's CDR3 is CASSYYGGMNTEAFF. CDR3 sequence (DNA): TGTGCCAGCAGTTACTACGGCGGAATGAACACTGAAGCTTTCTTT. The chain recombines TRBV6-5 with TRBJ1-1, with unresolved D. CDR3 size: 15 residues. The V end lost 1 base, the J end lost 0 bases, and 9 bases lay between the germline ends. CDR1 and CDR2 (germline): MNHEY, SVGAGI.

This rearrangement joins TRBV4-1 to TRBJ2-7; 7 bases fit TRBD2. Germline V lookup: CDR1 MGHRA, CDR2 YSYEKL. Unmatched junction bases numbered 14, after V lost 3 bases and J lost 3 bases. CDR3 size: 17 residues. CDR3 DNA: TGCGCCAGCAGCCAGAAAACGCAACGGCTAGCGGACTACGAGCAGTACTTC. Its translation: CASSQKTQRLADYEQYF.

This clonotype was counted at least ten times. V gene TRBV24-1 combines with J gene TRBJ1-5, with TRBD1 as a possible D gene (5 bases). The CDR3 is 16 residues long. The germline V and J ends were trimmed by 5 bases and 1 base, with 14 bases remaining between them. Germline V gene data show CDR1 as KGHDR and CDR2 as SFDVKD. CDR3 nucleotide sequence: TGTGCCACCAGTGTCCCGGGACCGCGAAGCAATCAGCCCCAGCATTTT. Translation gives CATSVPGPRSNQPQHF.

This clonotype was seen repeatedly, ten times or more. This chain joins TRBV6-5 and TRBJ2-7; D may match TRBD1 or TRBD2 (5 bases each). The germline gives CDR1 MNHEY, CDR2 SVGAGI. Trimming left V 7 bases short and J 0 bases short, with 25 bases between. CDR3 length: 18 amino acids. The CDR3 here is CASTYYLPGPLSSYEQYF. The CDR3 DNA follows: TGTGCCAGCACCTACTACCTTCCGGGACCCCTGAGCTCCTACGAGCAGTACTTC.

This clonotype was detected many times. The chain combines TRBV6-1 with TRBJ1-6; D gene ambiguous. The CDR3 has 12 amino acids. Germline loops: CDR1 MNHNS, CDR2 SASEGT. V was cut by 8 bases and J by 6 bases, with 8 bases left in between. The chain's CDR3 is CASRPPNSPLHF. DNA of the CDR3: TGTGCCAGCCGCCCGCCTAATTCACCCCTCCACTTT.

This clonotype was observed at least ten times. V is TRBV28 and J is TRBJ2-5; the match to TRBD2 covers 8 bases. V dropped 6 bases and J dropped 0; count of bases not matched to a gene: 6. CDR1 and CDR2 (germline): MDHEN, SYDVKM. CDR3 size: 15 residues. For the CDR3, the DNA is TGTGCCAGCAGCTCCCGGGGGGGGAACCAAGAGACCCAGTACTTC. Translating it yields CASSSRGGNQETQYF.

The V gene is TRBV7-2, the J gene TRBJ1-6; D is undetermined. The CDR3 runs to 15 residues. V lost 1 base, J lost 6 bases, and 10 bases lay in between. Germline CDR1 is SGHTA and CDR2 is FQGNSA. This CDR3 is CASSLEGRPNSPLHF. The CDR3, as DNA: TGTGCCAGCAGCTTAGAAGGCCGGCCTAATTCACCCCTCCACTTT.

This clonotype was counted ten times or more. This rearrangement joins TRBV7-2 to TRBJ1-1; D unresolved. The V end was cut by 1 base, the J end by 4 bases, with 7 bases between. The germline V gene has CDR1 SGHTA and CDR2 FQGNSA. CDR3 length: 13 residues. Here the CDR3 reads CASSLVEGTEAFF. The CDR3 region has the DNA TGTGCCAGCAGCTTAGTCGAGGGCACTGAAGCTTTCTTT. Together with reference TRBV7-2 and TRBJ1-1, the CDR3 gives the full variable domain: GAGVSQSPSNKVTEKGKDVELRCDPISGHTALYWYRQSLGQGLEFLIYFQGNSAPDKSGLPSDRFSAERTGGSVSTLTIQRTQQEDSAVYLCASSLVEGTEAFFGQGTRLTVV.

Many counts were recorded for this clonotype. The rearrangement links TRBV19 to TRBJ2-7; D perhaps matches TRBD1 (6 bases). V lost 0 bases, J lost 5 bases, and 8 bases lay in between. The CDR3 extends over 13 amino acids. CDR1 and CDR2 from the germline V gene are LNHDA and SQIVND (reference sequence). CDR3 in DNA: TGTGCCAGTAGTATAGACAGGGGCGACGAGCAGTACTTC. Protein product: CASSIDRGDEQYF.

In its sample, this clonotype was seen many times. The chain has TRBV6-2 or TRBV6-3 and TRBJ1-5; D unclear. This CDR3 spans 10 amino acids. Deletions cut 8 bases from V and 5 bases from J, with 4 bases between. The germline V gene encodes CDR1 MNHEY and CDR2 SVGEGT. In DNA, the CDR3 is TGTGCCAGCGGTCATCAGCCCCAGCATTTT. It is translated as CASGHQPQHF.